This T cell receptor (beta chain) was profiled in a study of cytomegalovirus exposure and HLA in healthy donors. Study conclusions and caveats: Exclusion as indistinguishable affected some V segments, including TRBV6-2 and TRBV6-3. Fewer N-insertions than the roughly 670-donor mean were reportedly shown by an Asian-associated ancestry cluster in a later analysis. An observed cluster of highly shared sequence variants was recorded as a likely sequencing artifact.

Donors counted as nominally healthy when sampled, yet unrecorded immune exposures were likely. 13 Jbeta primers and 60 Vbeta primers were used for the PCR. TCRdb keeps only in-frame clones here, not all; method: immunoSEQ multiplex PCR. The table has roughly 250,000 clones, 80% to 90% seen once. Concerning this clone: Its antigen remains unidentified.

This CDR3 region has 13 residues. Looked up from germline, CDR1 is SGHVS and CDR2 is FQNEAQ. The V and J ends lost 3 bases and 2 bases respectively, with 7 bases between them. Sequencing was done on a sample of PBMCs. This sequence originates from a woman aged 40 to 55 in good health and CMV-seropositive. V and J are TRBV7-8 and TRBJ1-2; D unresolved. CDR3 amino acids: CASSLGRNYGYTF. CDR3 nucleotides: TGTGCCAGCAGCTTGGGCCGGAACTATGGCTACACCTTC.